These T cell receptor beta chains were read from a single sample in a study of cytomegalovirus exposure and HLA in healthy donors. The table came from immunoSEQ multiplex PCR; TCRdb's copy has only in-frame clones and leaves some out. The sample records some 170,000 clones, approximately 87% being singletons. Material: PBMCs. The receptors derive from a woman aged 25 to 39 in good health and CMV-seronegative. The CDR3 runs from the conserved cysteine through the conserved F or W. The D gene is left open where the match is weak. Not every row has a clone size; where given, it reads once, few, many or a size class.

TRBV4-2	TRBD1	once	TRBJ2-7	CASSQERQGVYEQYF	TGTGCCAGCAGCCAAGAGCGACAGGGGGTCTACGAGCAGTACTTC
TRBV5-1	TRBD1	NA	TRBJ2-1	CASSLRGPQGSGIHEQFF	TGCGCCAGCAGCTTGAGGGGACCACAGGGGTCGGGTATACATGAGCAGTTCTTC
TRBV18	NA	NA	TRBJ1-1	CASSASPNTEAFF	TGTGCCAGCTCGGCCTCCCCGAACACTGAAGCTTTCTTT
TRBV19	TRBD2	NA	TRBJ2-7	CASGFSGGSYEQYF	TGTGCCAGTGGTTTTAGCGGGGGATCCTACGAGCAGTACTTC
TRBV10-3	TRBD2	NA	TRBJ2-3	CAISDSGLAGTDTQYF	TGTGCCATCAGTGACTCCGGACTAGCGGGAACAGATACGCAGTATTTT
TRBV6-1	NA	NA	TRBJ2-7	CASSEPRASGASYEQYF	TGTGCCAGCAGTGAACCCCGAGCCTCAGGCGCCTCCTACGAGCAGTACTTC
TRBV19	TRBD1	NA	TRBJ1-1	CATRQGATEAFF	TGTGCCACCAGACAGGGAGCCACTGAAGCTTTCTTT
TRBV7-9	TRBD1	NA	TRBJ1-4	CASSGTGTGEKLFF	TGTGCCAGCAGTGGGACAGGGACAGGAGAAAAACTGTTTTTT
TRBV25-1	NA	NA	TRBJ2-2	CASREPGTKNTGELFF	TGTGCCAGCAGGGAACCCGGGACAAAGAACACCGGGGAGCTGTTTTTT
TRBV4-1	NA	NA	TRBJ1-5	CASSQDREGRGNQPQHF	TGCGCCAGCAGCCAAGATAGGGAGGGAAGGGGCAATCAGCCCCAGCATTTT
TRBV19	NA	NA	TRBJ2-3	CASSIGPGAAGDTQYF	TGTGCCAGTAGTATAGGGCCAGGGGCGGCGGGAGATACGCAGTATTTT
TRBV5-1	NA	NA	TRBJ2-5	CASSLGSSPETQYF	TGCGCCAGCAGCTTGGGTAGTAGCCCCGAGACCCAGTACTTC
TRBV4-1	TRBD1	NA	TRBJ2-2	CASSQGETGFTGELFF	TGCGCCAGCAGCCAAGGAGAGACAGGGTTCACCGGGGAGCTGTTTTTT
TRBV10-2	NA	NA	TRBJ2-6	CASRSRDNSGANVLTF	TGCGCCAGCAGGAGTCGAGACAACTCTGGGGCCAACGTCCTGACTTTC
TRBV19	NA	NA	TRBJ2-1	CASSAAGASYNEQFF	TGTGCCAGTAGTGCCGCGGGGGCCTCCTACAATGAGCAGTTCTTC
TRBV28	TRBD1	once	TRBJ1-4	CASSPNRGGNEKLFF	TGTGCCAGCAGTCCCAACAGGGGAGGTAATGAAAAACTGTTTTTT
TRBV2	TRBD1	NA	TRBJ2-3	CASAGTGYTDTQYF	TGTGCCAGCGCCGGGACAGGGTACACAGATACGCAGTATTTT
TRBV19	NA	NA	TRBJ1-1	CASSMSGNTEAFF	TGTGCCAGTAGTATGAGTGGGAACACTGAAGCTTTCTTT
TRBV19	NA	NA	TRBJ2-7	CASSSGLNVVEQYF	TGTGCCAGTAGTAGCGGCTTAAATGTTGTCGAGCAGTACTTC
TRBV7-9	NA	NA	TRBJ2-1	CASRHQGGDEQFF	TGTGCCAGCAGACACCAGGGCGGAGATGAGCAGTTCTTC
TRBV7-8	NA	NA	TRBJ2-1	CASSLRTINEQFF	TGTGCCAGCAGCTTAAGGACTATCAATGAGCAGTTCTTC
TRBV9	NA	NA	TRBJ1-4	CASSGQANEKLFF	TGTGCCAGCAGCGGACAGGCTAATGAAAAACTGTTTTTT
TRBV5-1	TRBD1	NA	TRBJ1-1	CASSGGTANTEAFF	TGCGCCAGCAGCGGCGGGACAGCAAACACTGAAGCTTTCTTT
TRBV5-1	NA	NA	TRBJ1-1	CASSRPGLMNTEAFF	TGCGCCAGCAGCAGACCGGGACTGATGAACACTGAAGCTTTCTTT
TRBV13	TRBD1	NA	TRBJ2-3	CASSLEQGVTDTQYF	TGTGCCAGCAGCTTAGAACAGGGGGTTACAGATACGCAGTATTTT
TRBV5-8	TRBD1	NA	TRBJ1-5	CASSLLVGTGEPQHF	TGTGCCAGCAGCTTGTTAGTAGGGACAGGCGAGCCCCAGCATTTT
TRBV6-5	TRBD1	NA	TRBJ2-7	CASGTGLGYEQYF	TGTGCCAGCGGGACAGGGCTTGGGTACGAGCAGTACTTC
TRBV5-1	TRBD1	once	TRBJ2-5	CASSSGQGKQETQYF	TGCGCCAGCAGCTCAGGACAGGGAAAACAAGAGACCCAGTACTTC
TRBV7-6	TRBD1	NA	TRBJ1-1	CASSLATGATEAFF	TGTGCCAGCAGCTTGGCGACAGGGGCCACTGAAGCTTTCTTT
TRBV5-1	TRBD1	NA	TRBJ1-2	CASSYDRGYGYTF	TGCGCCAGCAGCTACGACAGGGGCTATGGCTACACCTTC
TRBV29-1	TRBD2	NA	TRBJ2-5	CSVAPSGGAMETQYF	TGCAGCGTGGCCCCTAGCGGGGGGGCGATGGAGACCCAGTACTTC
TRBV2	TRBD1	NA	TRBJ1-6	CASSEAPRGGYSYNSPLHF	TGTGCCAGCAGTGAAGCTCCCAGAGGGGGCTACTCCTATAATTCACCCCTCCACTTT
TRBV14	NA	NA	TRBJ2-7	CASSQDRNYEQYF	TGTGCCAGCAGCCAAGACAGAAACTACGAGCAGTACTTC
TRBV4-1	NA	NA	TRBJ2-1	CASSHVAVDEQFF	TGCGCCAGCAGCCATGTCGCCGTAGATGAGCAGTTCTTC
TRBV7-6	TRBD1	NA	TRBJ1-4	CASSRGRGQEKLFF	TGTGCCAGCAGCAGAGGCAGGGGGCAGGAAAAACTGTTTTTT
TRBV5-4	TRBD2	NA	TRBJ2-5	CASNADSGGVEETQYF	TGTGCCAGCAACGCCGATAGCGGGGGGGTTGAAGAGACCCAGTACTTC
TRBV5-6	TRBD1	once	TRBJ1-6	CASSGTENSPLHF	TGTGCCAGCAGCGGGACAGAAAATTCACCCCTCCACTTT
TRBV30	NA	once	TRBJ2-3	CAWSRGGPTDTQYF	TGTGCCTGGAGTAGGGGGGGCCCCACAGATACGCAGTATTTT
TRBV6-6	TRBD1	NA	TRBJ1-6	CASTPLSRGNSPLHF	TGTGCCAGCACCCCGCTAAGCAGGGGGAATTCACCCCTCCACTTT
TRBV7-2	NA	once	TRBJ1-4	CASSLQSSHNEKLFF	TGTGCCAGCAGCTTACAGTCGTCACATAATGAAAAACTGTTTTTT
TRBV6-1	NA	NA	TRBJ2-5	CASSGQQETQYF	TGTGCCAGCAGCGGACAGCAAGAGACCCAGTACTTC
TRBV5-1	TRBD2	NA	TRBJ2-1	CASSPTPSGVYNEQFF	TGCGCCAGCAGCCCCACCCCTAGCGGGGTATACAATGAGCAGTTCTTC
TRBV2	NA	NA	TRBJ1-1	CASSRQFMNTEAFF	TGTGCCAGCAGCCGACAGTTTATGAACACTGAAGCTTTCTTT
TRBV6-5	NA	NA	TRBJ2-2	CASRPTGQNTGELFF	TGTGCCAGCAGACCGACAGGCCAGAACACCGGGGAGCTGTTTTTT
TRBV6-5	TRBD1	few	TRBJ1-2	CASKPPDRVYGYTF	TGTGCCAGCAAACCCCCGGACAGGGTCTATGGCTACACCTTC
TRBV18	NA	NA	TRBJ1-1	CASSPPGGRKAFF	TGTGCCAGCTCTCCCCCGGGGGGTCGGAAGGCTTTCTTT
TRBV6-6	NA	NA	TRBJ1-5	CASGYRDSNQPQHF	TGTGCCAGCGGGTACAGGGATAGCAATCAGCCCCAGCATTTT
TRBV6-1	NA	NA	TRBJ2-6	CASSGVTQRSGANVLTF	TGTGCCAGCAGTGGCGTCACACAGAGATCTGGGGCCAACGTCCTGACTTTC
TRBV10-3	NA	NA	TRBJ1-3	CAISDGSSGNTIYF	TGTGCCATCAGTGATGGCAGCTCTGGAAACACCATATATTTT
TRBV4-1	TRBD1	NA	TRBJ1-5	CASSRDRNQPQHF	TGCGCCAGCAGCCGGGACAGAAATCAGCCCCAGCATTTT